The 13 T cell receptor beta chains listed next were all sequenced from one sample in a study of beta chain features in type 1 diabetes. Expressed TCRB transcripts were sequenced because the isolated RNA had all been reverse transcribed beforehand. The table came from immunoSEQ multiplex PCR; TCRdb's copy has only in-frame clones and leaves some out. Of a few hundred thousand clones listed, roughly a fifth are singletons. The sequenced material came from naive CD4+ T cells from blood. The receptors derive from a woman younger than 30 in good health.

This sequence joins TRBV29-1 and TRBJ1-5, with D tentatively TRBD1 (6 bases). V lost 6 bases to trimming and J lost 4 bases, with 13 bases between them. Germline assignment: CDR1 SQVTM and CDR2 ANQGSEA. This CDR3 is 13 amino acids long. Here the CDR3 DNA reads TGCAGCGTCGGGGCAGGGGCAAATCAGCCCCAGCATTTT. Amino acids: CSVGAGANQPQHF. Supplemented by reference TRBV29-1 and TRBJ1-5, the full variable domain reads SAVISQKPSRDICQRGTSLTIQCQVDSQVTMMFWYRQQPGQSLTLIATANQGSEATYESGFVIDKFPISRPNLTFSTLTVSNMSPEDSSIYLCSVGAGANQPQHFGDGTRLSIL.

The J gene is TRBJ2-1, the V gene TRBV9; D is perhaps TRBD2 (6 bases). There are 16 residues in the CDR3. CDR1 and CDR2 (germline): SGDLS, YYNGEE. The V end lost 2 bases, the J end lost 1 base, and 13 bases lay between the germline ends. The CDR3 DNA sequence: TGTGCCAGCAGCGTCGAGGATGGGAGGTCCTACAATGAGCAGTTCTTC. This encodes CASSVEDGRSYNEQFF.

This clone was picked up a small number of times. The rearrangement joins TRBV6-5 to TRBJ2-2; no clear D gene. Germline CDR1 and CDR2: MNHEY and SVGAGI. The CDR3 covers 15 residues. The V end lost 2 bases, the J end lost 2 bases, and 9 bases lay between the germline ends. As DNA, the CDR3 is TGTGCCAGCAGTTACCGCAGATCAAACACCGGGGAGCTGTTTTTT. It is translated as CASSYRRSNTGELFF.

This clone turned up a few times. The genes are TRBV6-1 and TRBJ2-7; 7 positions agree with TRBD1. The germline gives CDR1 MNHNS, CDR2 SASEGT. Germline trimming cut 3 bases from V and 2 bases from J; bases unmatched to any gene: 10. The CDR3 covers 16 residues. This CDR3 reads CASSDPGQGVPYEQYF. The CDR3 coding sequence is TGTGCCAGCAGTGACCCTGGCCAGGGGGTCCCCTACGAGCAGTACTTC.

This clone has more than one count but fewer than ten. This rearrangement joins TRBV13 to TRBJ1-2; TRBD1 aligns across 8 bases. Germline lookup yields CDR1 PRHDT and CDR2 FYEKMQ (reference sequence). Losses at the gene ends were 5 bases for V and 0 bases for J; bases not matched to a gene: 8. CDR3 length equals 16 residues. The DNA of the CDR3 is TGTGCCAGCAGCGTCGGAGGGACAGGTCCTAACTATGGCTACACCTTC. It encodes CASSVGGTGPNYGYTF.

The table lists this clone with a few counts. The chain couples TRBV2 to TRBJ1-2; TRBD1 matches at 10 bases. This CDR3 has 15 residues. Trimming at V came to 5 bases and at J to 4 bases, leaving 7 bases not matched to a gene. The germline gives CDR1 SNHLY, CDR2 FYNNEI. Here the CDR3 reads CASSTGTGVPYGYTF. The CDR3 DNA follows: TGTGCCAGCAGTACGGGGACAGGGGTACCCTATGGCTACACCTTC.

The chain employs TRBV6-1 and TRBJ2-7, with D uncertain. CDR1 is MNHNS and CDR2 is SASEGT in the germline V gene. The CDR3 contains 16 residues. V gave up 3 bases and J gave up 0 bases, with 15 bases separating them. The CDR3 loop reads CASSDAGHANSYEQYF. DNA for the CDR3: TGTGCCAGCAGTGACGCAGGCCACGCTAACTCCTACGAGCAGTACTTC.

In its sample, this clone was seen a few times. The rearrangement uses TRBV30 and TRBJ2-3, with 13 positions matching TRBD2. J was trimmed by 6 bases and V by 4 bases; bases with no gene match: 13. The germline V gene encodes CDR1 GTSNPN and CDR2 SVGIG (reference sequence). The CDR3 has 17 residues. The CDR3 is CAWTLGLAGTSGDTQYF. The CDR3 DNA sequence: TGTGCCTGGACCCTGGGACTAGCGGGAACCTCCGGGGATACGCAGTATTTT.

This CDR3 reads CASSPLIRAQKRKNSYEQYF. As DNA, the CDR3 is TGCGCCAGCAGCCCCCTTATCCGGGCACAAAAGCGGAAAAACTCCTACGAGCAGTACTTC. This rearrangement joins TRBV4-1 to TRBJ2-7, with D perhaps matching TRBD2 (5 bases). Trimming took off 4 bases at V and 0 bases at J, with 28 bases between the two ends. The CDR3 has 20 residues. Germline CDR1 MGHRA, CDR2 YSYEKL.

The rearrangement uses TRBV6-5 and TRBJ2-5; D is perhaps TRBD2 (6 bases). This CDR3 contains 13 residues. Per germline, CDR1 MNHEY and CDR2 SVGAGI. Trimming shortened V by 4 bases and J by 4 bases, and 10 bases separated the two germline ends. CDR3 DNA sequence: TGTGCCAGCAGTTCCCCCGGGAGAGAGACCCAGTACTTC. Protein: CASSSPGRETQYF.

V gene TRBV9 combines with J gene TRBJ2-5; D is uncertain. Deletions cut 4 bases from V and 5 bases from J, with 21 bases between. Germline-derived CDR1 and CDR2 are SGDLS and YYNGEE. This CDR3 comprises 16 residues. CDR3 sequence (DNA): TGTGCCAGCAGCAGGTCCCCCACAAGGTTGAGGGAGACCCAGTACTTC. This translates into CASSRSPTRLRETQYF.

This clone was counted only a few times. J is TRBJ2-7 and V is TRBV4-2, with D tentatively TRBD1 (6 bases). The CDR3 totals 13 residues. Germline V gene data show CDR1 as LGHNA and CDR2 as YNFKEQ. V was cut by 2 bases and J by 6 bases, with 11 bases left in between. This chain's CDR3 is CASSQPLRGEQYF. The CDR3 nucleotides read TGTGCCAGCAGCCAACCCCTCAGGGGCGAGCAGTACTTC.

The rearrangement uses TRBV5-6 and TRBJ1-2; D possibly corresponds to TRBD1 (5 bases). Germline V lookup: CDR1 SGHDT, CDR2 YYEEEE. The CDR3 extends over 13 amino acids. V lost 1 base and J lost 7, with 11 bases in between. Here the CDR3 reads CASSLQGVVGYTF. The CDR3 DNA follows: TGTGCCAGCAGCTTGCAAGGGGTTGTTGGCTACACCTTC.